A single sample is the source of the 10 T cell receptor beta chains below, sequenced in a study of T-cell reconstitution after alpha-beta-depleted transplantation in children. Unique molecular identifiers were used in preparing the TCRbeta library. A single record per CDR3 protein comes from TCRdb applying MiXCR to the PCR reads. The sample records around 300,000 distinct CDR3 sequences, about a tenth being singletons. The sequencing used PBMCs, collected before TCRalphabeta/CD19-depleted stem cell transplant. The origin of the receptors is a boy in the first two years of life with acute myeloid leukemia, due to receive a stem cell transplant.

This clonotype was detected many times. The chain uses TRBV3-1 and TRBJ2-1; possible D gene TRBD1, 5 bases. The CDR3 totals 14 residues. Per germline, CDR1 LGHDT and CDR2 YNNKEL (reference sequence). Trimming took 4 bases from V and 6 from J, leaving 13 bases between them. For the CDR3, the DNA is TGTGCCAGCAGCCCCAGAACAGGCCCCAATGAGCAGTTCTTC. Translating gives CASSPRTGPNEQFF.

This clonotype was picked up a small number of times. This chain uses TRBV29-1 with TRBJ2-7; no definite D call. V was pared by 0 bases and J by 2 bases, with 11 bases between. This CDR3 region has 14 residues. The germline gives CDR1 SQVTM, CDR2 ANQGSEA. This chain's CDR3 is CSVEEILSTYEQYF. CDR3 bases: TGCAGCGTTGAAGAAATCCTTTCCACCTACGAGCAGTACTTC.

The genes are TRBV11-2 and TRBJ2-7, with 8 positions matching TRBD2. Trimming took 2 bases from V and 2 from J; bases not matched to a gene: 11. CDR3 length: 17 residues. Germline V gene lookup returns CDR1 SGHAT and CDR2 FQNNGV. The DNA for the CDR3 is TGTGCCAGCAGCTTATTGCGGGAGGCCTACGGCCCCTACGAGCAGTACTTC. Translation gives CASSLLREAYGPYEQYF.

This clonotype was recorded a few times. The chain carries TRBV28 and TRBJ2-5, with no clear D. CDR3 size: 12 residues. The germline V and J ends were trimmed by 8 bases and 2 bases, with 9 bases remaining between them. Germline V gene sequence: CDR1 MDHEN, CDR2 SYDVKM. Here the CDR3 reads CASGGVQETQYF. In nucleotides, the CDR3 is TGTGCCAGCGGTGGAGTTCAAGAGACCCAGTACTTC.

This clonotype showed up many times. The V and J genes are TRBV28 and TRBJ2-7; D gene unclear. Between the trimmed V and J ends, which lost 5 bases and 7 bases, there was a span of 9 bases. CDR3 length: 11 residues. The germline gives CDR1 MDHEN, CDR2 SYDVKM. CDR3 in amino acids: CASSQSGEQYF. The CDR3 nucleotides read TGTGCCAGCAGTCAGTCGGGTGAGCAGTACTTC.

Worth noting for this clonotype: The germline gene is not matched at one end of the junction; a read error may be the cause. The V call is TRBV28, the J call TRBJ2-1, with D maybe TRBD1 (6 bases). Germline V CDR1 and CDR2: MDHEN, SYDVKM. The CDR3 is 15 residues long. The CDR3 DNA reads as TGTACCAGCAGTTTAGTCCAGGGGCCCTACAATGAGCAGTTCTTC. As protein: CTSSLVQGPYNEQFF. Looking up the rest from reference TRBV28 and TRBJ2-1 gives the full variable domain: DVKVTQSSRYLVKRTGEKVFLECVQDMDHENMFWYRQDPGLGLRLIYFSYDVKMKEKGDIPEGYSVSREKKERFSLILESASTNQTSMYLCTSSLVQGPYNEQFFGPGTRLTVL.

This clonotype was seen ten or more times. The chain links TRBV7-2 to TRBJ2-2; D unresolved. Per germline, CDR1 SGHTA and CDR2 FQGNSA. CDR3 size: 14 residues. Trimming took off 0 bases at V and 2 bases at J, with 4 bases between the two ends. CDR3 bases: TGTGCCAGCAGCTTAGCCACCAACACCGGGGAGCTGTTTTTT. Encoded protein: CASSLATNTGELFF.

This clonotype was recorded many times. The chain joins TRBV29-1 to TRBJ2-1, with unresolved D. Germline assignment: CDR1 SQVTM and CDR2 ANQGSEA. Deletions cut 3 bases from V and 10 bases from J, with 13 bases between. This CDR3 region has 12 residues. CDR3 amino acids: CSVDPHGSEQFF. The DNA of the CDR3 is TGCAGCGTTGATCCCCATGGATCGGAGCAGTTCTTC.

This clonotype was detected ten times or more. The V call is TRBV20-1, the J call TRBJ2-7; the match to TRBD1 covers 10 bases. V was clipped by 0 bases and J by 3 bases; unmatched bases: 5. From germline, CDR1 is DFQATT and CDR2 SNEGSKA (reference sequence). CDR3 size: 15 residues. The CDR3 spells CSARDPGQGSYEQYF. CDR3 DNA sequence: TGCAGTGCTAGAGATCCGGGACAGGGGAGCTACGAGCAGTACTTC.

This clonotype was counted at least ten times. The V call is TRBV7-2, the J call TRBJ2-1; D is undetermined. This CDR3 has 13 residues. Deletions cut 4 bases from V and 12 bases from J, with 16 bases between. Germline CDR1 and CDR2: SGHTA and FQGNSA. For the CDR3, the DNA is TGTGCCAGCAGCTCCGACATCACCAACAGGCAGTTCTTC. Its protein product is CASSSDITNRQFF.